This TCR beta chain was sequenced in a study of long-term antiretroviral therapy in people with HIV. V lost 3 bases and J lost 4; bases outside the gene matches: 4. Looked up from germline, CDR1 is MNHNS and CDR2 is SASEGT. The CDR3 extends over 15 amino acids. As regards this clone: Its antigen remains unidentified.

Assay version v3.0 of immunoSEQ was used, and it was run at survey level. The protocol was immunoSEQ multiplex PCR, while the TCRdb copy is restricted to in-frame clones and leaves out a portion. This table has around 17,000 clones, under 85% appearing once. Study observations and caveats: All time points showed a repertoire dominated by clones expanded before ART. The study lacked data on ART adherence, viral resistance or therapy changes.

This chain links TRBV6-1 with TRBJ1-1; 11 nucleotides line up with TRBD1. The TCR was taken from a woman aged 45 to 65 with HIV. This specimen was unsorted PBMCs, taken about 2.6 years before starting antiretroviral therapy. Here the CDR3 DNA reads TGTGCCAGCAGTGAGCGGGGGACAGGGGGCACTGAAGCTTTCTTT. Protein sequence: CASSERGTGGTEAFF.